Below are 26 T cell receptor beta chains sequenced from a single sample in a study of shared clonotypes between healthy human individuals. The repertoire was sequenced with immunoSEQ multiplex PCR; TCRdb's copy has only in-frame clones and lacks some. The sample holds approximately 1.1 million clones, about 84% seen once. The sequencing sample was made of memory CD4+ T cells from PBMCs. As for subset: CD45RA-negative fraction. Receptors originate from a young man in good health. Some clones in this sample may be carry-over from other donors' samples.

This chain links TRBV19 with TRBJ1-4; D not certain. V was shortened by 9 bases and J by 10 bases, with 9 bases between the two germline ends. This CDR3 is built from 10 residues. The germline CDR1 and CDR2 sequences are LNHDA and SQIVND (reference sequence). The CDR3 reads CASGRGKLFF. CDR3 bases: TGTGCCAGCGGACGGGGAAAACTGTTTTTT.

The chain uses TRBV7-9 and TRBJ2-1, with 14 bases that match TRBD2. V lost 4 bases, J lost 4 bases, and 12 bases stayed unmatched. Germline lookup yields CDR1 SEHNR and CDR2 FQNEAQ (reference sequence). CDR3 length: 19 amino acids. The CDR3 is CASSSRLAGGKTGYNEQFF. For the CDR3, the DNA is TGTGCCAGCAGCTCCAGACTAGCGGGAGGGAAGACAGGTTACAATGAGCAGTTCTTC.

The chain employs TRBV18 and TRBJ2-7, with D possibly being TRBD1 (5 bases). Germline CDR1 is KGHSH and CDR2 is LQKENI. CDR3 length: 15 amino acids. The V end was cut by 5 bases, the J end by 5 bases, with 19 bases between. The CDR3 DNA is TGTGCCAGCTCAGCCGTGTCAGGGCCATGGGACGAGCAGTACTTC. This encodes CASSAVSGPWDEQYF.

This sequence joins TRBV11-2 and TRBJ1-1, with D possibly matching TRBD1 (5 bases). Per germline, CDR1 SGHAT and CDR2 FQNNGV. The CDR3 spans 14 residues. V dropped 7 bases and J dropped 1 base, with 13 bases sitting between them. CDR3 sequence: CASTWGGANTEAFF. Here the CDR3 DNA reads TGTGCCAGCACCTGGGGGGGTGCGAACACTGAAGCTTTCTTT.

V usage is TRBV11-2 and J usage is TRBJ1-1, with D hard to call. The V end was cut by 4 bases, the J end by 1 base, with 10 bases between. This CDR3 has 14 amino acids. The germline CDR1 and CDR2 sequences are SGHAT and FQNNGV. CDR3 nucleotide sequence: TGTGCCAGCAGCTCTCTTCTGCGGAACACTGAAGCTTTCTTT. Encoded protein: CASSSLLRNTEAFF.

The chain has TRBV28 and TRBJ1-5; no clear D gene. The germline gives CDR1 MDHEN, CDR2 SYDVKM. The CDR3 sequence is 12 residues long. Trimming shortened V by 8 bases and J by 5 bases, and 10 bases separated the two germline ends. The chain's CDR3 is CASGPLHQPQHF. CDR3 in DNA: TGTGCCAGCGGGCCACTTCATCAGCCCCAGCATTTT.

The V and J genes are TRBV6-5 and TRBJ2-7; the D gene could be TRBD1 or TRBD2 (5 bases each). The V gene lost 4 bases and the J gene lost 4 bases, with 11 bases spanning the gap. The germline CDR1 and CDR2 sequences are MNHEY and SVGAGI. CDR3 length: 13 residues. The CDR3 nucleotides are TGTGCCAGCAGTTGGGGACGGAATTACGAGCAGTACTTC. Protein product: CASSWGRNYEQYF.

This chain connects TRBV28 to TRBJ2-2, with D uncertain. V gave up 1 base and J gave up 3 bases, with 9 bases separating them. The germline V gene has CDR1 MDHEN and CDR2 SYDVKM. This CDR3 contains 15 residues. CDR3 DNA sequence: TGTGCCAGCAGTTTATCGGGCAGATACACCGGGGAGCTGTTTTTT. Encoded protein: CASSLSGRYTGELFF.

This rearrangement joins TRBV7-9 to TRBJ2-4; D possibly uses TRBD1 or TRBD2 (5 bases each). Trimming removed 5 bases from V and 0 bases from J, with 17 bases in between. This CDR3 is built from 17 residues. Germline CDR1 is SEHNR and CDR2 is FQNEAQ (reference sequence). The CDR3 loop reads CASSVTSGHLAKNIQYF. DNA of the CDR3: TGTGCCAGCAGCGTAACCTCGGGGCACCTAGCCAAAAACATTCAGTACTTC.

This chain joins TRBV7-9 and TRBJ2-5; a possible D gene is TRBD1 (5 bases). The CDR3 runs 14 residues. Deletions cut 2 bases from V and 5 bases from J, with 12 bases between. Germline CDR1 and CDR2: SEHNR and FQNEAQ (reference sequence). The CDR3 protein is CASSLKLGVETQYF. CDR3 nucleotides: TGTGCCAGCAGCTTAAAGCTAGGGGTTGAGACCCAGTACTTC.

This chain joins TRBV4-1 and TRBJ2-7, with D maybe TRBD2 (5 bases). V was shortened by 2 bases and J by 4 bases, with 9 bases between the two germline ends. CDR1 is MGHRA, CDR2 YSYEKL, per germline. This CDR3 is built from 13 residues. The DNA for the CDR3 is TGCGCCAGCAGCCAATGGGAGAGATACGAGCAGTACTTC. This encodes CASSQWERYEQYF.

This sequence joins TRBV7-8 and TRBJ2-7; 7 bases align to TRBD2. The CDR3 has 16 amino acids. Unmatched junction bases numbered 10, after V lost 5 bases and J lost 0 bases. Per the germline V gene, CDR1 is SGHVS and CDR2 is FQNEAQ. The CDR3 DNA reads TGTGCCAGCAGCCCTCGTCCTAGCGGAAGCTCCTACGAGCAGTACTTC. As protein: CASSPRPSGSSYEQYF.

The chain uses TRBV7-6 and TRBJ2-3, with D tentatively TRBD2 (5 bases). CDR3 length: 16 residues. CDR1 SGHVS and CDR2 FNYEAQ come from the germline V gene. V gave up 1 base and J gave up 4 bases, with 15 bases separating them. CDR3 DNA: TGTGCCAGCAGCTTAGTCTTTAGAGGAGGCGCAGATACGCAGTATTTT. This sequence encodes CASSLVFRGGADTQYF.

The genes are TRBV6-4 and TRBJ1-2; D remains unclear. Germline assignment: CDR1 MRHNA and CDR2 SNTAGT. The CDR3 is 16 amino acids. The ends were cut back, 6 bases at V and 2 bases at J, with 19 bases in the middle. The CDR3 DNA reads TGTGCCAGCAGCCCCTCGGCCGCCCCACCGAACTATGGCTACACCTTC. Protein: CASSPSAAPPNYGYTF.

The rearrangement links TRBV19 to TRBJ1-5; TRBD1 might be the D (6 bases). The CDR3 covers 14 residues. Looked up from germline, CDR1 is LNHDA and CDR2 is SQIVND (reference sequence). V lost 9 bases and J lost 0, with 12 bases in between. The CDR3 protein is CASKGQNSNQPQHF. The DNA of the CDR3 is TGTGCCAGCAAAGGACAGAATAGCAATCAGCCCCAGCATTTT.

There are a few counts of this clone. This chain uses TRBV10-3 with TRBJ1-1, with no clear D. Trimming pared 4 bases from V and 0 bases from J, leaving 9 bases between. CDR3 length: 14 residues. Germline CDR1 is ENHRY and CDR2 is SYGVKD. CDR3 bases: TGTGCCATCAGTGCCCAGGTAGTGAACACTGAAGCTTTCTTT. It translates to CAISAQVVNTEAFF.

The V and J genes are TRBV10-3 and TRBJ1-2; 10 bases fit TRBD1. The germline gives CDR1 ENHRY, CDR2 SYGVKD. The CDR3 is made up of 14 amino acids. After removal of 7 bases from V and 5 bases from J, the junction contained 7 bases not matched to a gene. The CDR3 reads CAIKIPGQGYGYTF. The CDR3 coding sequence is TGTGCCATCAAAATTCCGGGACAGGGGTATGGCTACACCTTC.

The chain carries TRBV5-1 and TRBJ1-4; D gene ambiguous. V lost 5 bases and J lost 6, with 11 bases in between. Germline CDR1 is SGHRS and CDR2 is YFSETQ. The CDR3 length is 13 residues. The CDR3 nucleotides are TGCGCCAGCAGTACGGGCCATGATGAAAAACTGTTTTTT. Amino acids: CASSTGHDEKLFF.

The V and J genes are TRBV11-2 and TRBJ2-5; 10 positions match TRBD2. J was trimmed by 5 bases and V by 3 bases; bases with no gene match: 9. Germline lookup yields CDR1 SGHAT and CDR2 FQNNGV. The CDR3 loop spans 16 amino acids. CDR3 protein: CASSFGLAGVMETQYF. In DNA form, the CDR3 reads TGTGCCAGCAGCTTCGGTCTAGCGGGAGTAATGGAGACCCAGTACTTC.

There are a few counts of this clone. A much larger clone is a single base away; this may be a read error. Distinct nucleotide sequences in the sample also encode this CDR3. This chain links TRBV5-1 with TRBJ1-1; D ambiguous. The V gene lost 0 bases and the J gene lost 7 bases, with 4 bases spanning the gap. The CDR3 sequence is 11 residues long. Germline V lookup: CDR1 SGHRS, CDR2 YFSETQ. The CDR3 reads CASSLEGEAFF. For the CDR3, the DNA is TGCGCCAGCAGCTTGGAGGGTGAAGCTTTCTTT.

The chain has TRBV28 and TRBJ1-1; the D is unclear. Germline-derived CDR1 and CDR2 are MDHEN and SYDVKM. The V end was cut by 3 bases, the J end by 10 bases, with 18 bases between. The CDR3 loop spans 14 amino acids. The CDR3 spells CASSFKGWLKGAFF. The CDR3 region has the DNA TGTGCCAGCAGTTTTAAAGGCTGGTTGAAGGGAGCTTTCTTT. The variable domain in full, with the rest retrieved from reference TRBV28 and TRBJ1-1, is DVKVTQSSRYLVKRTGEKVFLECVQDMDHENMFWYRQDPGLGLRLIYFSYDVKMKEKGDIPEGYSVSREKKERFSLILESASTNQTSMYLCASSFKGWLKGAFFGQGTRLTVV.

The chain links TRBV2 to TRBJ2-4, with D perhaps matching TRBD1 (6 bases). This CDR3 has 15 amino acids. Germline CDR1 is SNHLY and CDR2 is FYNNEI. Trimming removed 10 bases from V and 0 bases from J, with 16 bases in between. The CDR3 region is CAITGTPLAKNIQYF. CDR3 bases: TGTGCCATCACCGGGACACCTTTAGCCAAAAACATTCAGTACTTC.

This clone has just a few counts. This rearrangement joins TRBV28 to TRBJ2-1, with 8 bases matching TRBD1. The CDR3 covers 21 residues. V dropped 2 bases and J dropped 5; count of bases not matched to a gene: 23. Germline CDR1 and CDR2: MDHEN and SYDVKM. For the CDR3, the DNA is TGTGCCAGCAGTTTAGGGCCGGCAGCCAGCTGGGGACAGGTAACGAACAATGAGCAGTTCTTC. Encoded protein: CASSLGPAASWGQVTNNEQFF.

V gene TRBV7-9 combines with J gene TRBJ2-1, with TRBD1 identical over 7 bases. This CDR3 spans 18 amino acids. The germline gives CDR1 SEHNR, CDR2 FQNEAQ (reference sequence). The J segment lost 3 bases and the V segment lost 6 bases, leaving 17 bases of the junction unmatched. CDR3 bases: TGTGCCAGCAGAGAAGGGTATGAGGGGGCCACCCTCTACAATGAGCAGTTCTTC. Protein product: CASREGYEGATLYNEQFF.

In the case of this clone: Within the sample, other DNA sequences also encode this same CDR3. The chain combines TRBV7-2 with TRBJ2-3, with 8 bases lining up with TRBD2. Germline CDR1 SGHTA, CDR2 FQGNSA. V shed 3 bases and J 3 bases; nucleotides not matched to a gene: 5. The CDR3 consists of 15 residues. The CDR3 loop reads CASSLGGRSTDTQYF. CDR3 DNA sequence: TGTGCCAGCAGCTTGGGCGGGAGGTCGACAGATACGCAGTATTTT.

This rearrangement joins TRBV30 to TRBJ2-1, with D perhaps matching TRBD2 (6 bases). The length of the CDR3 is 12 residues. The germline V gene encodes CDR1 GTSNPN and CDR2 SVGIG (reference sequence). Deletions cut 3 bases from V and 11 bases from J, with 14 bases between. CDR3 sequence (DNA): TGTGCCTGGAGCGCCCCGGGGGTTAAGCAGTTCTTC. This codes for CAWSAPGVKQFF. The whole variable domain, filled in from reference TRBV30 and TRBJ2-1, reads SQTIHQWPATLVQPVGSPLSLECTVEGTSNPNLYWYRQAAGRGLQLLFYSVGIGQISSEVPQNLSASRPQDRQFILSSKKLLLSDSGFYLCAWSAPGVKQFFGPGTRLTVL.